The 8 T cell receptor beta chains presented below share a single source sample, sequenced in a study of blood T cell repertoires in COVID-19. Some clones are missing from TCRdb's copy, which holds only in-frame ones; the method was immunoSEQ multiplex PCR. The sample includes 250,000 to 300,000 clones, 81% seen only once; the top ten take around 2.9%. The specimen was peripheral blood. These receptors originate from a woman in her fifties or sixties with active or convalescent COVID-19.

This clone was detected only once. V usage is TRBV15 and J usage is TRBJ1-1; D is unclear. This CDR3 has 15 amino acids. V was trimmed by 5 bases and J by 0 bases, leaving 13 bases between them. The V gene's germline CDR1 is LNHNV and CDR2 YYDKDF (reference sequence). The CDR3, as DNA: TGTGCCACCAGCGCCCGGACTTTTATGAACACTGAAGCTTTCTTT. Its protein product is CATSARTFMNTEAFF.

The chain employs TRBV6-1 and TRBJ2-5; 7 positions agree with TRBD2. Germline CDR1 MNHNS, CDR2 SASEGT. V trimming: 3 bases; J trimming: 5 bases; junction bases outside the gene matches: 9. This CDR3 is built from 15 residues. CDR3 nucleotide sequence: TGTGCCAGCAGTGACCCCCGGGGGGTAGGGGAGACCCAGTACTTC. Amino acids: CASSDPRGVGETQYF.

The genes are TRBV9 and TRBJ2-3, with 9 positions matching TRBD1. The CDR3 has 17 amino acids. Trimming took 3 bases from V and 2 from J; bases not matched to a gene: 10. Germline V gene data show CDR1 as SGDLS and CDR2 as YYNGEE. CDR3 in DNA: TGTGCCAGCAGCGCCGTTACAGGGGGCCAGAACACAGATACGCAGTATTTT. It is translated as CASSAVTGGQNTDTQYF.

The rearrangement uses TRBV12-5 and TRBJ1-5; no firm D call. Looked up from germline, CDR1 is LGHNT and CDR2 is FRNRAP. V was cut by 7 bases and J by 2 bases, with 9 bases left in between. The CDR3 is 13 amino acids. The CDR3 sequence is CASVALGNQPQHF. CDR3 DNA sequence: TGTGCTAGTGTAGCCTTGGGCAATCAGCCCCAGCATTTT.

This chain joins TRBV7-5 and TRBJ1-3; the DNA was not compared with TRBD1, the D call given in the table. TRBV7-5 is flagged as a pseudogene. CDR3 length equals 15 residues. In DNA form, the CDR3 reads TGTGCCAGAAGCAACGGACAGGGGGCTGGGAACACCATATATTTT. Its protein product is CARSNGQGAGNTIYF.

The CDR3: CASRGSSYEQYF. The CDR3 nucleotides read TGTGCCAGCAGAGGGAGCTCCTACGAGCAGTACTTC. The genes are TRBV27 and TRBJ2-7, with D perhaps matching TRBD2 (5 bases). Germline CDR1 reads MNHEY; CDR2 reads SMNVEV (reference sequence). The CDR3 length is 12 residues. Between the trimmed V and J ends, which lost 6 bases and 0 bases, there was a span of 6 bases.

The chain employs TRBV2 and TRBJ2-7; 7 bases line up with TRBD1. Trimming took 7 bases from V and 3 from J; bases not matched to a gene: 9. The CDR3 length is 14 residues. In germline, CDR1 is SNHLY, CDR2 FYNNEI. The CDR3: CASTRDRVNYEQYF. The CDR3 DNA reads as TGTGCCAGCACCCGAGACAGGGTGAACTACGAGCAGTACTTC.

This rearrangement joins TRBV7-2 to TRBJ1-4; D gene unclear. The germline V gene encodes CDR1 SGHTA and CDR2 FQGNSA. The CDR3 runs 14 residues. The germline V and J ends were trimmed by 5 bases and 7 bases, with 14 bases remaining between them. CDR3 sequence: CASSARVDGEKLFF. The CDR3 DNA sequence: TGTGCCAGCAGCGCTCGGGTAGACGGTGAAAAACTGTTTTTT.